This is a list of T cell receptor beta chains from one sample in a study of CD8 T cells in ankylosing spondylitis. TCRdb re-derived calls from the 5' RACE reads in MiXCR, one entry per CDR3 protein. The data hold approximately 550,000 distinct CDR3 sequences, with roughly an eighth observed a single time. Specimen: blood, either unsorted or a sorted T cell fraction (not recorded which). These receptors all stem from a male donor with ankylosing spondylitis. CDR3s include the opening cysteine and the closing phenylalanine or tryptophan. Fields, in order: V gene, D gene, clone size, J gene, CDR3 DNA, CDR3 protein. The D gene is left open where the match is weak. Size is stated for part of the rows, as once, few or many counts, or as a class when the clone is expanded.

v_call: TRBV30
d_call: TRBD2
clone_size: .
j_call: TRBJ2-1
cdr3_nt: TGTGCCTGGAGTGTACTTGGACTAGGGGCGGAGCAGTTCTTC
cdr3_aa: CAWSVLGLGAEQFF

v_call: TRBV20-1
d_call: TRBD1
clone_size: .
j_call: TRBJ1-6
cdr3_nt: TGCAGTGCTACTGACAGGGGGGAAGCCTTCTATAATTCACCCCTCCACTTT
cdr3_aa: CSATDRGEAFYNSPLHF

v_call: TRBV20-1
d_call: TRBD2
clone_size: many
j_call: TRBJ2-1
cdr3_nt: TGCAGTGCTAGGTCCGGCGGGAGGGCCTCCCCGGACGATGAGCAGTTCTTC
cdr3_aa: CSARSGGRASPDDEQFF

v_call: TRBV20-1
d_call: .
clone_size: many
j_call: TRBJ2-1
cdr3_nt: TGCAGTGCTAGAGTGACCTCGGGGGAATTTAGCTCCTACAATGAGCAGTTCTTC
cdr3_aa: CSARVTSGEFSSYNEQFF

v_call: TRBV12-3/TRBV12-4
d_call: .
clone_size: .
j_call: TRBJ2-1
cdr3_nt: TGTGCCAGCAGTAAGTGCAGGGATTGTGAGCAGTTCTTC
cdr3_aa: CASSKCRDCEQFF

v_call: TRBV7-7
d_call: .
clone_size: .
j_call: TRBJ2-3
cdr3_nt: TGTGCCAGCAGCTTAACAGGAGGGGTCAGGGATACGCAGTATTTT
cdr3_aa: CASSLTGGVRDTQYF

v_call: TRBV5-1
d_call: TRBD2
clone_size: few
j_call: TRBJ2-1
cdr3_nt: TGCGCCAGCAGCCGACAAGGCACTAGCGCGGCAGGCCATGAGCAGTTCTTC
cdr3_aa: CASSRQGTSAAGHEQFF

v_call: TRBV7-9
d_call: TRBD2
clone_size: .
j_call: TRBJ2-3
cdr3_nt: TGTGCCAGCAGCGGCGGGGGTGGAGATACGCAGTATTTT
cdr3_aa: CASSGGGGDTQYF

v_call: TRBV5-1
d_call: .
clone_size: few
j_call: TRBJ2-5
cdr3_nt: TGCGCCAGCAGCCCCTTTAGGTTGGGGAAGTACTTC
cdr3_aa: CASSPFRLGKYF

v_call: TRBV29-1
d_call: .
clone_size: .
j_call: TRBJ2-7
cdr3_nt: TGCAGCGCCTCCCGGGACTCCGGCTACGAGCAGTACTTC
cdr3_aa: CSASRDSGYEQYF

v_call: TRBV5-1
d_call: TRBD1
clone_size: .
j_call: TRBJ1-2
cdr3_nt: TGCGCCAGCAGCCCCCGGGACAGTGGTGGATATGGCTACACCTTC
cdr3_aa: CASSPRDSGGYGYTF

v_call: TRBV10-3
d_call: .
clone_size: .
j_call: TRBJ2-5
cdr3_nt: TGTGCCATCAGTGAGTCTGGTTCTCAAGAGACCCAGTACTTC
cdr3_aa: CAISESGSQETQYF

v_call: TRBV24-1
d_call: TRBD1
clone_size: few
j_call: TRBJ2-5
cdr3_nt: TGTGCCACCAGTGACCCGGGACAGTCGTACCAAGAGACCCAGTACTTC
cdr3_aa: CATSDPGQSYQETQYF

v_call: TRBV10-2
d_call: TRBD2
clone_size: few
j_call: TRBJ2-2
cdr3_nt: TGCGCCAGCAGTGGGACTAGCGGAGGGAGACCCGGGGAGCTGTTTTTT
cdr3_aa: CASSGTSGGRPGELFF